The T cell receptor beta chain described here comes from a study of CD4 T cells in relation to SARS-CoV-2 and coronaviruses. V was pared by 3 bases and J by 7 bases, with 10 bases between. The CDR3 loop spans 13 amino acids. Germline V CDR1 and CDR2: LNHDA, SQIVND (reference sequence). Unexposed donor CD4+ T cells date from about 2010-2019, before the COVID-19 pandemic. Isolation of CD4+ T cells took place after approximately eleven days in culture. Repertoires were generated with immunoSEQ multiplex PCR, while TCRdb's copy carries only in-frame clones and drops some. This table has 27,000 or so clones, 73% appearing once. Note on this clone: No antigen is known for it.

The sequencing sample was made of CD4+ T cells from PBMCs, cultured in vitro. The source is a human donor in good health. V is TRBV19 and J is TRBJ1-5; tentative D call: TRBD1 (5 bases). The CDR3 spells CASSMGRDQPQHF. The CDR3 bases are TGTGCCAGTAGTATGGGCAGGGACCAGCCCCAGCATTTT.